A single sample gave rise to the 27 T cell receptor beta chains below, sequenced in a study of T cell responses to AZD1222 COVID-19 vaccine. The method was immunoSEQ multiplex PCR; TCRdb's version includes in-frame clones alone and lacks a portion of them. The data contain about 150,000 clones, roughly 82% of them singletons. The source material was peripheral blood, sampled on day 0 of AZD1222 vaccination. These receptors all come from an adult in good health.

The rearrangement joins TRBV5-1 to TRBJ1-4; D remains unclear. The CDR3 runs to 15 residues. Germline CDR1 is SGHRS and CDR2 is YFSETQ. The germline V and J ends were trimmed by 4 bases and 7 bases, with 17 bases remaining between them. CDR3 amino acids: CASSPQNALSEKLFF. The CDR3 nucleotides are TGCGCCAGCAGCCCCCAAAACGCTCTTAGTGAAAAACTGTTTTTT.

The V call is TRBV6-1, the J call TRBJ1-2; TRBD1 matches at 8 bases. Germline V gene sequence: CDR1 MNHNS, CDR2 SASEGT. V was clipped by 3 bases and J by 0 bases; unmatched bases: 6. The CDR3 has 16 residues. CDR3 in amino acids: CASSDPGQASNYGYTF. Here the CDR3 DNA reads TGTGCCAGCAGTGACCCGGGACAGGCTTCTAACTATGGCTACACCTTC.

J is TRBJ1-1 and V is TRBV6-5; 7 bases map to TRBD1. V trimming: 5 bases; J trimming: 1 base; junction bases outside the gene matches: 7. CDR3 length: 15 residues. Germline V gene lookup returns CDR1 MNHEY and CDR2 SVGAGI. CDR3 coding DNA: TGTGCCAGCAGTCCCTGGGACAGCTCGAACACTGAAGCTTTCTTT. Residues: CASSPWDSSNTEAFF.

The count of this clone is one. The CDR3 is CASTRDSAPYNEQFF. CDR3 nucleotides: TGTGCCAGCACCCGGGACAGTGCTCCCTACAATGAGCAGTTCTTC. V gene TRBV25-1 combines with J gene TRBJ2-1; 7 nucleotides align to TRBD1. Trimming at V came to 7 bases and at J to 2 bases, leaving 8 bases not matched to a gene. The CDR3 loop spans 15 amino acids. Looked up from germline, CDR1 is MGHDK and CDR2 is SYGVNS.

V is TRBV30 and J is TRBJ1-3; D is ambiguous. There are 16 residues in the CDR3. The germline CDR1 and CDR2 sequences are GTSNPN and SVGIG (reference sequence). Trimming left V 0 bases short and J 0 bases short, with 12 bases between. CDR3 amino acids: CAWSVRKVPSGNTIYF. The CDR3 DNA is TGTGCCTGGAGTGTACGTAAAGTCCCCTCTGGAAACACCATATATTTT.

The chain carries TRBV5-8 and TRBJ1-1; 8 bases fit TRBD1. The CDR3 sequence is 14 residues long. The germline V gene has CDR1 SGHTS and CDR2 YDEGEE. Trimming took 6 bases from V and 7 from J; bases not matched to a gene: 11. CDR3 sequence (DNA): TGTGCCAGCAACCTAGGACAGGGTGAAGGTGAAGCTTTCTTT. The encoded protein is CASNLGQGEGEAFF.

This chain links TRBV9 with TRBJ1-2, with D maybe TRBD1 (5 bases). In germline, CDR1 is SGDLS, CDR2 YYNGEE. Trimming pared 0 bases from V and 1 base from J, leaving 13 bases between. The CDR3 consists of 16 residues. The CDR3 coding sequence is TGTGCCAGCAGCGTAGCTGAAACAGGACTTAACTATGGCTACACCTTC. Translating it yields CASSVAETGLNYGYTF.

The rearrangement links TRBV28 to TRBJ1-1; D not resolved. The CDR3 is 16 residues long. Per the germline V gene, CDR1 is MDHEN and CDR2 is SYDVKM. The ends were cut back, 3 bases at V and 2 bases at J, with 16 bases in the middle. DNA of the CDR3: TGTGCCAGCAGTTTCCAGGTCTCCTGGGGAAACACTGAAGCTTTCTTT. This codes for CASSFQVSWGNTEAFF.

This chain joins TRBV19 and TRBJ2-6; TRBD1 is a possible D gene (6 bases). Per germline, CDR1 LNHDA and CDR2 SQIVND (reference sequence). Trimming left V 3 bases short and J 1 base short, with 10 bases between. This CDR3 has 16 amino acids. The chain's CDR3 is CASSINRVSGANVLTF. In DNA, the CDR3 is TGTGCCAGTAGTATTAACAGGGTTTCTGGGGCCAACGTCCTGACTTTC.

The chain links TRBV18 to TRBJ2-3; D unresolved. V was clipped by 2 bases and J by 6 bases, with 6 bases between them. Germline V CDR1 and CDR2: KGHSH, LQKENI. There are 12 residues in the CDR3. CDR3 protein: CASSPKADTQYF. The CDR3 bases are TGTGCCAGCTCACCAAAGGCCGATACGCAGTATTTT.

The V gene is TRBV25-1, the J gene TRBJ1-1; D gene ambiguous. CDR3 length equals 13 residues. The germline gives CDR1 MGHDK, CDR2 SYGVNS. V lost 6 bases and J 0 bases, leaving 8 bases between the germline ends. The CDR3 here is CASRKLMNTEAFF. In DNA form, the CDR3 reads TGTGCCAGCAGGAAGCTCATGAACACTGAAGCTTTCTTT.

V and J are TRBV2 and TRBJ1-5; tentatively, D is TRBD1 (5 bases). V shed 6 bases and J shed 9 bases, with 12 bases lying between them. CDR1 and CDR2 (germline): SNHLY, FYNNEI. CDR3 size: 12 residues. The CDR3 nucleotides are TGTGCCAGCAGCGAGGCAGGGACGCCCCAGCATTTT. Its translation: CASSEAGTPQHF.

The rearrangement joins TRBV11-2 to TRBJ2-7; D is possibly TRBD1 (6 bases). Trimming took 2 bases from V and 2 from J, leaving 16 bases between them. In germline, CDR1 is SGHAT, CDR2 FQNNGV. This CDR3 is 16 amino acids long. The CDR3 region has the DNA TGTGCCAGCAGCTTAAATTCAGGGGTTAGGCCCTACGAGCAGTACTTC. As protein: CASSLNSGVRPYEQYF.

The gene calls are TRBV27 and TRBJ2-1; no reliable D call. Germline CDR1 is MNHEY and CDR2 is SMNVEV (reference sequence). CDR3 length: 13 amino acids. Trimming cost V 3 bases and J 5 bases, with 8 bases left between them. As DNA, the CDR3 is TGTGCCAGCAGTTTTGGCAGACACAATGAGCAGTTCTTC. Translating it yields CASSFGRHNEQFF.

V is TRBV6-4 and J is TRBJ2-2; TRBD1 aligns across 7 bases. The germline V gene encodes CDR1 MRHNA and CDR2 SNTAGT. This CDR3 comprises 15 residues. Losses at the gene ends were 6 bases for V and 0 bases for J; bases not matched to a gene: 4. CDR3: CASSAQGANTGELFF. The DNA for the CDR3 is TGTGCCAGCAGCGCCCAGGGGGCGAACACCGGGGAGCTGTTTTTT.

The rearrangement joins TRBV7-8 to TRBJ1-5; 8 nucleotides agree with TRBD1. Trimming at V came to 0 bases and at J to 4 bases, leaving 5 bases not matched to a gene. Germline CDR1 and CDR2: SGHVS and FQNEAQ. This CDR3 has 16 amino acids. CDR3 loop: CASSLAGTGRNQPQHF. DNA of the CDR3: TGTGCCAGCAGCTTAGCCGGGACAGGACGGAATCAGCCCCAGCATTTT.

This chain joins TRBV3-1 (or the pseudogene TRBV3-2) and TRBJ1-5; TRBD1 aligns across 9 bases. Germline V CDR1 and CDR2: LGHDT, YNNKEL (reference sequence). V shed 3 bases and J 6 bases; nucleotides not matched to a gene: 6. CDR3 length equals 15 residues. The CDR3 bases are TGTGCCAGCAGCCAGTCGGACAGGGGCGGTCAGCCCCAGCATTTT. This sequence encodes CASSQSDRGGQPQHF.

With regard to this clone: The same CDR3 arises from other DNA sequences in this sample as well. This sequence joins TRBV28 and TRBJ1-2; a possible D gene is TRBD1 (6 bases). V lost 6 bases to trimming and J lost 2 bases, with 13 bases between them. Germline values: CDR1 MDHEN, CDR2 SYDVKM. The CDR3 has 14 amino acids. In nucleotides, the CDR3 is TGTGCCAGCAGCCTACAGGGTCCCAACTATGGCTACACCTTC. Its translation: CASSLQGPNYGYTF.

The chain joins TRBV28 to TRBJ1-2; 8 bases match TRBD1. This CDR3 comprises 14 residues. Germline V gene data show CDR1 as MDHEN and CDR2 as SYDVKM. The V and J ends lost 7 bases and 5 bases, in that order; junction bases with no gene match: 9. CDR3 amino acids: CASIRQGPKYGYTF. The CDR3, as DNA: TGTGCCAGCATAAGACAGGGGCCGAAATATGGCTACACCTTC.

This chain uses TRBV27 with TRBJ1-1; D might be TRBD1 (6 bases). This CDR3 is 16 amino acids long. Trimming removed 6 bases at V and 1 base at J, with 18 bases between. Germline V gives CDR1 MNHEY, CDR2 SMNVEV (reference sequence). CDR3 amino acids: CASSKTGMNGNTEAFF. The CDR3 DNA sequence: TGTGCCAGCAGCAAAACAGGGATGAACGGGAACACTGAAGCTTTCTTT.

The chain recombines TRBV5-1 with TRBJ2-1; TRBD1 matches at 9 bases. The J segment lost 7 bases and the V segment lost 3 bases, leaving 11 bases of the junction unmatched. The CDR3 spans 16 residues. Germline CDR1 reads SGHRS; CDR2 reads YFSETQ. CDR3 sequence: CASSWRSQGARNEQFF. In DNA, the CDR3 is TGCGCCAGCAGCTGGCGGTCACAGGGGGCGAGGAATGAGCAGTTCTTC.

CDR3 sequence (DNA): TGTGCCAGCAGCAACCTCCGGCCAGGAAAGGGTTTCGAGCAGTACTTC. Its protein product is CASSNLRPGKGFEQYF. This chain uses TRBV11-2 with TRBJ2-7; D ambiguous. This CDR3 is 16 amino acids long. Trimming pared 5 bases from V and 6 bases from J, leaving 23 bases between. Germline V gene sequence: CDR1 SGHAT, CDR2 FQNNGV.

The chain combines TRBV10-2 with TRBJ1-1, with a possible D match to TRBD1 (5 bases). The CDR3 covers 13 residues. Trimming took 6 bases from V and 1 from J, leaving 9 bases between them. Looked up from germline, CDR1 is WSHSY and CDR2 is SAAADI. CDR3: CASSGTRNTEAFF. The CDR3 DNA reads as TGCGCCAGCAGCGGGACCCGGAACACTGAAGCTTTCTTT.

The chain couples TRBV28 to TRBJ2-7; D uncertain. The CDR3 runs to 15 residues. The germline V gene has CDR1 MDHEN and CDR2 SYDVKM. V was pared by 4 bases and J by 2 bases, with 15 bases between. Here the CDR3 DNA reads TGTGCCAGCAGTTCTCCAGCCTCGGGTACCTACGAGCAGTACTTC. Its protein is CASSSPASGTYEQYF.

The chain joins TRBV6-5 to TRBJ1-4; 8 bases match TRBD1. CDR3 size: 14 residues. CDR1 and CDR2 from the germline V gene are MNHEY and SVGAGI. Unmatched junction bases numbered 8, after V lost 11 bases and J lost 3 bases. The CDR3 is CAGSQGESNEKLFF. The DNA for the CDR3 is TGTGCCGGATCACAGGGGGAATCTAATGAAAAACTGTTTTTT.

This clone has a single count. The genes are TRBV28 and TRBJ1-5, with a tentative D call TRBD1 (5 bases). Germline assignment: CDR1 MDHEN and CDR2 SYDVKM. The CDR3 is made up of 14 amino acids. V lost 6 bases, J lost 5 bases, and 14 bases lay in between. CDR3 protein: CASSRDQGHQPQHF. In DNA form, the CDR3 reads TGTGCCAGCAGCCGCGACCAGGGTCATCAGCCCCAGCATTTT. The full variable domain, in which reference TRBV28 and TRBJ1-5 provide the parts outside the CDR3, is DVKVTQSSRYLVKRTGEKVFLECVQDMDHENMFWYRQDPGLGLRLIYFSYDVKMKEKGDIPEGYSVSREKKERFSLILESASTNQTSMYLCASSRDQGHQPQHFGDGTRLSIL.

V is TRBV6-5 and J is TRBJ2-2; 7 bases fit TRBD2. Germline trimming cut 11 bases from V and 0 bases from J; bases unmatched to any gene: 9. This CDR3 contains 15 residues. Germline V gene sequence: CDR1 MNHEY, CDR2 SVGAGI. The CDR3 here is CAGKAGISNTGELFF. CDR3 bases: TGTGCCGGCAAAGCGGGGATATCGAACACCGGGGAGCTGTTTTTT.